Below, 6 T cell receptor beta chains from the same sample are listed, as sequenced in a study of blood T cell repertoires in COVID-19 (dated by TCRdb to the early 2020s). Library preparation used the immunoSEQ multiplex PCR assay. This is the immuneACCESS table as TCRdb keeps it, with only in-frame sequences that have V and J called. A part of the clones is gone; compared with another copy, unresolved V genes explain less than half, and the rest is unexplained. Across this sample there are under 200,000 clones, with around 82% seen only once. Roughly 11% of the sample goes to the ten largest clones. The specimen was peripheral blood. The receptors stem from a man between 70 and 80 years old with active or convalescent COVID-19.

The J gene is TRBJ1-1, the V gene TRBV18, with D perhaps TRBD1 (6 bases). V lost 5 bases and J 0 bases, leaving 10 bases between the germline ends. The CDR3 is 14 residues long. Germline lookup yields CDR1 KGHSH and CDR2 LQKENI. This chain's CDR3 is CASSFGQMNTEAFF. The CDR3 DNA is TGTGCCAGCTCATTCGGACAGATGAACACTGAAGCTTTCTTT.

This chain connects TRBV5-1 to TRBJ1-1; maybe TRBD1 (5 bases). This CDR3 is built from 14 residues. The germline V gene encodes CDR1 SGHRS and CDR2 YFSETQ. V was trimmed by 2 bases and J by 6 bases, leaving 14 bases between them. CDR3 in amino acids: CASSFGGDLPEAFF. DNA of the CDR3: TGCGCCAGCAGCTTCGGGGGGGATCTCCCTGAAGCTTTCTTT.

CDR3 bases: TGCAGCGTTGAGAGGTCAGGGTTGCGCACAGATACGCAGTATTTT. This gives the protein CSVERSGLRTDTQYF. V usage is TRBV29-1 and J usage is TRBJ2-3; D might be TRBD1 (5 bases). Germline V gene lookup returns CDR1 SQVTM and CDR2 ANQGSEA. V was trimmed by 3 bases and J by 1 base, leaving 14 bases between them. The CDR3 consists of 15 residues.

The V and J genes are TRBV6-2 or TRBV6-3 and TRBJ2-2, with 11 bases identical to TRBD2. The CDR3 length is 17 residues. V shed 0 bases and J 6 bases; nucleotides not matched to a gene: 6. Germline-derived CDR1 and CDR2 are MNHEY and SVGEGT. This CDR3 is CASSYSELAGGPGELFF. The CDR3 coding sequence is TGTGCCAGCAGTTACTCGGAGCTAGCGGGAGGCCCCGGGGAGCTGTTTTTT.

This chain connects TRBV19 to TRBJ1-1; tentative D call: TRBD1 (5 bases). Trimming removed 5 bases from V and 0 bases from J, with 7 bases in between. CDR1 is LNHDA, CDR2 SQIVND, per germline (reference sequence). This CDR3 is built from 13 residues. CDR3: CASSPRVNTEAFF. The CDR3 coding sequence is TGTGCCAGTAGTCCCAGGGTGAACACTGAAGCTTTCTTT.

The chain links TRBV2 to TRBJ2-1; perhaps TRBD2 as D (7 bases). CDR1 is SNHLY, CDR2 FYNNEI, per germline. The V and J ends lost 2 bases and 5 bases respectively, with 19 bases between them. This CDR3 contains 17 residues. The CDR3 spells CASSETAAGATHNEQFF. The DNA for the CDR3 is TGTGCCAGCAGTGAAACAGCGGCGGGGGCAACACACAATGAGCAGTTCTTC.